This TCR beta chain was captured in a study of blood T cell repertoires in COVID-19. About the research overall: Donors in the United States, Italy and Spain gave samples during acute or convalescent COVID-19.

The protocol was immunoSEQ multiplex PCR, while the TCRdb copy is restricted to in-frame clones and leaves out a portion. The sample has approximately 46,000 clones; 65% to 90% are singletons. The CDR3 extends over 16 amino acids. The V and J ends lost 1 base and 0 bases, in that order; junction bases with no gene match: 5. The germline V gene encodes CDR1 SGHRS and CDR2 YFSETQ. Sequences were obtained from peripheral blood. The receptor comes from a woman of 80 years or more with COVID-19, enrolled during active disease. V gene TRBV5-1 combines with J gene TRBJ2-3; TRBD2 matches 7 bases. The CDR3: CASSLTGGQSTDTQYF. CDR3 sequence (DNA): TGCGCCAGCAGCTTGACGGGAGGTCAAAGCACAGATACGCAGTATTTT.